The sequence of this T cell receptor beta chain was determined in a study of post-analysis software for immune sequencing data. The germline V gene encodes CDR1 DFQATT and CDR2 SNEGSKA (reference sequence). CDR3 length: 15 residues. V was clipped by 4 bases and J by 3 bases; unmatched bases: 8. cDNA libraries of TCR beta carried unique molecular identifiers. One entry per CDR3 protein, called by TCRdb with MiXCR from the PCR reads. The sample yields 150,000 to 200,000 distinct CDR3 sequences, roughly 34% seen once. The TCR comes from a girl between 5 and 17 years old with multiple sclerosis. V gene TRBV20-1 combines with J gene TRBJ2-5, with TRBD2 identical over 10 bases. The input for sequencing was blood, taken after autologous hematopoietic stem cell transplantation. The chain's CDR3 is CSAIRGTSAEETQYF. Written as DNA, the CDR3 is TGCAGTGCTATACGCGGGACTAGCGCCGAAGAGACCCAGTACTTC.